This entry lists 8 T cell receptor beta chains sequenced from one sample in a study of OX40 agonist ivuxolimab in advanced cancers. TCRdb's copy holds only in-frame clones and misses some; the assay was immunoSEQ multiplex PCR. The sample has 60,000 to 70,000 clones; roughly 80% are singletons. The sample in question was CD4+ or CD8+ T cells sorted from blood, obtained in a trial of the OX40 agonist ivuxolimab. These receptor sequences come from an adult with an advanced solid tumor such as melanoma, head and neck, liver or kidney cancer.

The chain links TRBV7-2 to TRBJ2-1, with 7 nucleotides matching TRBD2. The CDR3 is made up of 16 amino acids. The J segment lost 3 bases and the V segment lost 3 bases, leaving 8 bases of the junction unmatched. Germline assignment: CDR1 SGHTA and CDR2 FQGNSA. CDR3 DNA: TGTGCCAGCAGCTTGGGCAGCGGCGGGGGCTACAATGAGCAGTTCTTC. Translating it yields CASSLGSGGGYNEQFF.

The J gene is TRBJ1-2, the V gene TRBV15, with D possibly matching TRBD1 (5 bases). CDR1 and CDR2 from the germline V gene are LNHNV and YYDKDF (reference sequence). The CDR3 loop spans 15 amino acids. V was trimmed by 0 bases and J by 8 bases, leaving 16 bases between them. The CDR3 sequence: CATSRDQSQGGGYTF. The CDR3, as DNA: TGTGCCACCAGCAGAGATCAGAGTCAGGGTGGAGGCTACACCTTC.

J is TRBJ2-7 and V is TRBV19; 11 bases align to TRBD2. This CDR3 contains 17 residues. CDR1 is LNHDA and CDR2 is SQIVND in the germline V gene (reference sequence). V gave up 5 bases and J gave up 1 base; unmatched junction bases: 10. The CDR3 bases are TGTGCCAGTAGTTTTACTAGCGGGAGACCGGGTTCCTACGAGCAGTACTTC. Translation gives CASSFTSGRPGSYEQYF.

The CDR3 DNA follows: TGTGCCAGCAGCCCGGGACAGGAGGGTTTCAATGAGCAGTTCTTC. As protein: CASSPGQEGFNEQFF. V and J are TRBV5-4 and TRBJ2-1; TRBD1 agrees at 8 bases. With V trimmed by 4 bases and J by 6 bases, 9 bases remained unmatched. CDR3 length: 15 residues. Germline V gene sequence: CDR1 SGHNT, CDR2 YYREEE (reference sequence).

This clone was seen only a few times. DNA of the CDR3: TGTGCCAGCAGTGAATGGGGTAGAGAAGAGACCCAGTACTTC. Translating gives CASSEWGREETQYF. The chain combines TRBV25-1 with TRBJ2-5; D remains ambiguous. CDR1 is MGHDK, CDR2 SYGVNS, per germline. The CDR3 contains 14 residues. The V and J ends lost 1 base and 3 bases respectively, with 9 bases between them.

The V and J genes are TRBV10-3 and TRBJ2-5; no clear D. V lost 3 bases, J lost 5 bases, and 10 bases lay in between. Germline V gives CDR1 ENHRY, CDR2 SYGVKD. This CDR3 contains 13 residues. CDR3 loop: CAISDRVPETQYF. The CDR3 DNA is TGTGCCATCAGTGACCGGGTCCCGGAGACCCAGTACTTC.

The chain uses TRBV7-2 and TRBJ2-4; TRBD1 aligns across 9 bases. The CDR3 totals 19 residues. Unmatched junction bases numbered 12, after V lost 3 bases and J lost 0 bases. CDR1 and CDR2 from the germline V gene are SGHTA and FQGNSA. CDR3 loop: CASSLRGGTGSLAKNIQYF. CDR3 in DNA: TGTGCCAGCAGCTTGAGGGGCGGGACAGGGTCCCTAGCCAAAAACATTCAGTACTTC.

This chain connects TRBV6-5 to TRBJ1-2; 7 positions agree with TRBD1. Germline V gene sequence: CDR1 MNHEY, CDR2 SVGAGI. The CDR3 loop spans 13 amino acids. V dropped 6 bases and J dropped 7; count of bases not matched to a gene: 8. The CDR3 DNA sequence: TGTGCCAGCAGCAACCGACAGGGTGGTGGCTACACCTTC. Translation gives CASSNRQGGGYTF.